A single sample is the source of the 4 T cell receptor beta chains below, sequenced in a study of Graves' ophthalmopathy and Graves' hyperthyroidism. Researchers took RNA transcripts and amplified TCR beta CDR3 regions from them. Second-round multiplex PCR came after first-round RT-PCR with HTBI primers. A single record per CDR3 protein comes from TCRdb applying MiXCR to the multiplex PCR reads. The table shows roughly 400,000 distinct CDR3 sequences, with about 17% occurring only once. The sample comprised peripheral blood. The receptors shown here come from an adult woman with stable Graves' hyperthyroidism.

This clonotype was detected ten times or more. The chain joins TRBV24-1 to TRBJ1-2; 8 bases align to TRBD1. Trimming at V came to 2 bases and at J to 4 bases, leaving 5 bases not matched to a gene. CDR3 size: 15 residues. Germline V gene sequence: CDR1 KGHDR, CDR2 SFDVKD. The CDR3 nucleotides are TGTGCCACCAGTGATTCCTCCGGGACAGGCTATGGCTACACCTTC. The encoded protein is CATSDSSGTGYGYTF.

Ten or more counts support this clonotype. The chain recombines TRBV2 with TRBJ1-3; D not certain. CDR1 and CDR2 from the germline V gene are SNHLY and FYNNEI. The V gene lost 6 bases and the J gene lost 0 bases, with 12 bases spanning the gap. CDR3 length: 15 residues. In DNA, the CDR3 is TGTGCCAGCAGCCCGACAAGTTACTCTGGAAACACCATATATTTT. The encoded protein is CASSPTSYSGNTIYF.

This clonotype showed up many times. The rearrangement uses TRBV19 and TRBJ1-2, with 8 bases lining up with TRBD1. This CDR3 is 12 amino acids long. Germline-derived CDR1 and CDR2 are LNHDA and SQIVND (reference sequence). Unmatched junction bases numbered 8, after V lost 9 bases and J lost 8 bases. CDR3 DNA: TGTGCCAGCCGCGACAGGGGAAAAGGCTACACCTTC. Residues: CASRDRGKGYTF.

This clonotype was counted ten times or more. The chain recombines TRBV5-1 with TRBJ1-1; TRBD1 matches 7 bases. The CDR3 loop spans 13 amino acids. From germline, CDR1 is SGHRS and CDR2 YFSETQ. V was pared by 2 bases and J by 7 bases, with 5 bases of the junction left unmatched. As DNA, the CDR3 is TGCGCCAGCAGCTTCGGACAGGCCAGTGAAGCTTTCTTT. The encoded protein is CASSFGQASEAFF.